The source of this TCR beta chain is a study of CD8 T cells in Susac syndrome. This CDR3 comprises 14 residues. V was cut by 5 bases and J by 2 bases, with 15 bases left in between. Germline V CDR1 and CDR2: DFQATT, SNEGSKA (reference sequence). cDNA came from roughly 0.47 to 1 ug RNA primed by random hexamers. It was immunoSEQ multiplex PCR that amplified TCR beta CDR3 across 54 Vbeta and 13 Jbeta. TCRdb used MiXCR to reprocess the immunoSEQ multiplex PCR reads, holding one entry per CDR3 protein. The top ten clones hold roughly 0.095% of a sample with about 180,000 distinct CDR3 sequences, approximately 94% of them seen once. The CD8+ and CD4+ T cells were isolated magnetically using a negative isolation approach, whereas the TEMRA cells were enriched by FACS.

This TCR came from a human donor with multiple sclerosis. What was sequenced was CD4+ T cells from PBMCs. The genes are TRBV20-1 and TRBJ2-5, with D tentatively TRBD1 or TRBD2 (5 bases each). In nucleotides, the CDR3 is TGCAGTGCTGGGACCAAAGGGACGCAAGAGACCCAGTACTTC. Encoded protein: CSAGTKGTQETQYF.